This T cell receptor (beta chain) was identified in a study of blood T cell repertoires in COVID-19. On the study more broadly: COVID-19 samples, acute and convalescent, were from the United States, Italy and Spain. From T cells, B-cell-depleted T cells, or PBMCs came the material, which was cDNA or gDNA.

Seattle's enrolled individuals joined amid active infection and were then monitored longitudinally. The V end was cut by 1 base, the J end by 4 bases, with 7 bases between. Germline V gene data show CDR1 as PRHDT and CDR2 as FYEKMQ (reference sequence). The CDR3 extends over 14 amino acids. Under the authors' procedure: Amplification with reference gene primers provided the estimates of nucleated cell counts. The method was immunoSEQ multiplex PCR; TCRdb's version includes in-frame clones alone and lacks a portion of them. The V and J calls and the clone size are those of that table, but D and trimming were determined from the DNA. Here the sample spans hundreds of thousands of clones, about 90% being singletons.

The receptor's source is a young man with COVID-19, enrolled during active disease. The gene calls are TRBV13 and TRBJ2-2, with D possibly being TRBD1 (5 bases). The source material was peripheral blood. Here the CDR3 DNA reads TGTGCCAGCAGCTTAGTCAGGGCCACCGGGGAGCTGTTTTTT. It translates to CASSLVRATGELFF.